What follows describes a single T cell receptor (beta chain). With a J-beta primer mix and a sample-barcoded 5' primer, a second PCR ran 7 to 11 cycles. TCRdb recomputed calls from the 5' RACE reads with MiXCR, one row per CDR3 protein. The sample lists around 1,000,000 distinct CDR3 sequences, under 30% occurring once. The CDR3 is made up of 13 amino acids. Germline-derived CDR1 and CDR2 are SEHNR and FQNEAQ (reference sequence). The V end lost 3 bases, the J end lost 3 bases, and 8 bases lay between the germline ends. This entry belongs to a study of blood T cells in healthy people across ages. The same sample was also studied in work on T cells of mothers and their children.

This chain joins TRBV7-9 and TRBJ1-1; possibly TRBD1 for D (5 bases). The specimen sequenced was blood. The receptor's source is a girl aged 2-15 years in good health. The CDR3 spells CASSFDSYTEAFF. The CDR3 nucleotides read TGTGCCAGCAGCTTTGACAGCTACACTGAAGCTTTCTTT.